This TCR beta chain was sequenced for a study of control samples from healthy donors and cancer patients. Sequencing was performed with immunoSEQ multiplex PCR; in TCRdb, only in-frame clones are kept and a portion is missing. The data contain over 100,000 clones, roughly 88% of them singletons. The sequenced sample consisted of blood. The clonotype originates from a man aged 35-49 years in good health.

The CDR3 DNA is TGTGCCAGCAGGGGGGGACAGAACTATGGCTACACCTTC. Amino acid sequence: CASRGGQNYGYTF. The chain has TRBV4-2 and TRBJ1-2, with 7 bases aligning to TRBD1. Germline CDR1 LGHNA, CDR2 YNFKEQ. With V trimmed by 6 bases and J by 2 bases, 3 bases remained unmatched. There are 13 residues in the CDR3.